This TCR beta chain is from a study of blood T cell repertoires in COVID-19. Study in general: Sample material is recorded as cDNA or gDNA derived from T cells, B-cell-depleted T cells, or PBMCs.

In the authors' workflow: Quantification of nucleated cells was approximated via reference gene primer amplification. Data came from immunoSEQ multiplex PCR; TCRdb stores just in-frame clones and leaves some out. D and trimming come from the DNA, and the V and J calls and clone size come from that table. The sample consists of about 190,000 clones, more than 70% of them appearing once. Sequenced sample: peripheral blood. The clonotype comes from a man aged 35-49 years with active or convalescent COVID-19.

The CDR3 loop reads CASSKTGANTEAFF. In DNA form, the CDR3 reads TGCGCCAGCAGCAAAACAGGGGCGAACACTGAAGCTTTCTTT. This chain links TRBV5-1 with TRBJ1-1; 7 bases align to TRBD1. The CDR3 is 14 amino acids. Germline V gene lookup returns CDR1 SGHRS and CDR2 YFSETQ. Trimming took 4 bases from V and 1 from J; bases not matched to a gene: 4.